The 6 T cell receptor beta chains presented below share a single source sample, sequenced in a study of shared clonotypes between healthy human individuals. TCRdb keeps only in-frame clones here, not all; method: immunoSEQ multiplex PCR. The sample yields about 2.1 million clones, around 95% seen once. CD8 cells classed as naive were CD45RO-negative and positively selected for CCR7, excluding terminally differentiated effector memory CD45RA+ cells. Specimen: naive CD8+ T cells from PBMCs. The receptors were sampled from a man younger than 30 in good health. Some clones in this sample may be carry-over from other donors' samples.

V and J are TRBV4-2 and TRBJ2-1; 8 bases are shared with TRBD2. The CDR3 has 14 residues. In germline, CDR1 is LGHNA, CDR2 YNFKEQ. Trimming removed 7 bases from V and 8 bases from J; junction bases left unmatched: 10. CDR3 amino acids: CASTTGGMVDEQFF. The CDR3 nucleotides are TGTGCCAGCACCACGGGGGGGATGGTAGATGAGCAGTTCTTC.

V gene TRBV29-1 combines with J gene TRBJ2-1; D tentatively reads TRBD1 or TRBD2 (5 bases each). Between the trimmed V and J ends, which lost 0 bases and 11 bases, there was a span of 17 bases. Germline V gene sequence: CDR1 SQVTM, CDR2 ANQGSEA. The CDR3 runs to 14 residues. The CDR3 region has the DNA TGCAGCGTTGAAGATGGGGGTGAGCTTTATAAGCAGTTCTTC. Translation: CSVEDGGELYKQFF.

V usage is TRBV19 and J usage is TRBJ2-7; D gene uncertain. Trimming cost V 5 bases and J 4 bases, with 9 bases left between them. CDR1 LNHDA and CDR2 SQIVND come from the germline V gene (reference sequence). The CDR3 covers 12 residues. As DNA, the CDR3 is TGTGCCAGTAGTTCCTCCCCTTACGAGCAGTACTTC. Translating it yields CASSSSPYEQYF.

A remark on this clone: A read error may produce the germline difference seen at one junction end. The CDR3 spells CASSLSTKAFF. The CDR3 coding sequence is TGTGCCAGCAGCTTATCCACTAAAGCTTTCTTT. The genes are TRBV13 and TRBJ1-1, with D unclear. This CDR3 is 11 amino acids long. Germline V gene sequence: CDR1 PRHDT, CDR2 FYEKMQ (reference sequence).

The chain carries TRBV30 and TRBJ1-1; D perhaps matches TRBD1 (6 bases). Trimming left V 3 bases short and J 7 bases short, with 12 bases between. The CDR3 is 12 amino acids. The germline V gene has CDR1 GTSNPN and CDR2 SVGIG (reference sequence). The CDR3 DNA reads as TGTGCCTGGAGCTGGGGGGCAGGTGAAGCTTTCTTT. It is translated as CAWSWGAGEAFF.

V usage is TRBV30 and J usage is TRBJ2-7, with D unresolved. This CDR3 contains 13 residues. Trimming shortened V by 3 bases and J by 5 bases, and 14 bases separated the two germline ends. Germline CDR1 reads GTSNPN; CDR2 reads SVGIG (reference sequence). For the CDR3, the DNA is TGTGCCTGGAGCCCAGCCCCCAAGCACGAGCAGTACTTC. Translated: CAWSPAPKHEQYF.